This T cell receptor (beta chain) was obtained from a study of blood T cell repertoires in COVID-19. Original data processing: Amplification of reference gene primers provided the estimated nucleated cell counts. Repertoires were generated with immunoSEQ multiplex PCR, while TCRdb's copy carries only in-frame clones and drops some. V, J and clone size are taken as reported in that table, and D and trimming were inferred from the DNA itself. The sample gives tens of thousands of clones, approximately 85% of which show up once; about 4% is in the top ten. Trimming shortened V by 4 bases and J by 3 bases, and 10 bases separated the two germline ends. This CDR3 spans 13 amino acids. From germline, CDR1 is SGHVS and CDR2 FQNEAQ.

The sequence was collected from a man aged 60-69 years with acute or convalescent COVID-19. The sample comprised peripheral blood. The rearrangement links TRBV7-8 to TRBJ2-7; the D gene is possibly TRBD1 (6 bases). DNA of the CDR3: TGTGCCAGCAGCTGGCAGGGGAACTACGAGCAGTACTTC. It translates to CASSWQGNYEQYF.